This T cell receptor beta chain was retrieved from a study of post-analysis software for immune sequencing data. Overall study context: Patients with relapsing-remitting, secondary progressive and progressive-relapsing multiple sclerosis courses were all represented. Whole-study results and caveats: Patients showed TRBV5-6, TRBV5-1 and TRBV20-1 among five TRBV segments more frequent than in controls. Same-batch preparations were strongly co-clustered by F measure. Diversity measured as normalized Chao1 was significantly lower in multiple sclerosis patients than in controls.

This clonotype was counted once. Antigen: not known. Germline lookup yields CDR1 DFQATT and CDR2 SNEGSKA (reference sequence). V lost 3 bases to trimming and J lost 5 bases; unmatched junction nucleotides: 8. The CDR3 runs to 15 residues. Unique molecular identifiers tagged the TCR beta cDNA libraries. Each sample of roughly 0.9 to 11 million input T cells yielded around 500,000 cDNA molecules, so each molecule approximated one T cell. TCRdb redid the calling of the PCR reads with MiXCR, one entry per CDR3 protein. The table shows approximately 730,000 distinct CDR3 sequences, with approximately 30% occurring only once.

The rearrangement uses TRBV20-1 and TRBJ1-5; 9 nucleotides line up with TRBD1. What was sequenced was blood. This sequence was found in a girl between 10 and 17 years old with multiple sclerosis. In DNA, the CDR3 is TGCAGTGCTAGTGCTCGGGACAGGGTTTATCAGCCCCAGCATTTT. Translation gives CSASARDRVYQPQHF.